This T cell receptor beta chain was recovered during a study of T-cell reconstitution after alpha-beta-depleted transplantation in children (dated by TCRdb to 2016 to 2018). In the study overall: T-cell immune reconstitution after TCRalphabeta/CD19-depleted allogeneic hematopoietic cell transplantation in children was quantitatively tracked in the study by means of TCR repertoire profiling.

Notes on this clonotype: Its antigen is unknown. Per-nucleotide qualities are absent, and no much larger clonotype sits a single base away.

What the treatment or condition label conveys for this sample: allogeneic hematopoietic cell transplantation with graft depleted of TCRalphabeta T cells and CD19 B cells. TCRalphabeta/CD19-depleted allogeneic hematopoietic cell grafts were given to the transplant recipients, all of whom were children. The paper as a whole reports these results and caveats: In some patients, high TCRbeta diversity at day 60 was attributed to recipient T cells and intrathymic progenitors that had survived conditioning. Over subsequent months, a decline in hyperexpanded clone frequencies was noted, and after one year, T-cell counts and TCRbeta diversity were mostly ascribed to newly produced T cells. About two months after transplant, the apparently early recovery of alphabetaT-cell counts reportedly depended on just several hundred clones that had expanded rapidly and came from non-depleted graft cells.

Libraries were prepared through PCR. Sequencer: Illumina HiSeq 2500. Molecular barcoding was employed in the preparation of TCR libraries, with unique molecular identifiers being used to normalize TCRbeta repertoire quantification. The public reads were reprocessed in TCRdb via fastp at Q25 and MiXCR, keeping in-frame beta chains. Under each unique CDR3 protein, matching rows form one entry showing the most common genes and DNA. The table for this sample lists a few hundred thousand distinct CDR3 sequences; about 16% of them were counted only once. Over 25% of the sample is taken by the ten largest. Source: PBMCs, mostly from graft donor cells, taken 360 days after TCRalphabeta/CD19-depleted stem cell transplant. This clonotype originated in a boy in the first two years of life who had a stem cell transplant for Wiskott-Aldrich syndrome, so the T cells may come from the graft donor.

The sequence in DNA is TGTGCCAGCAGCGGGGCTAGCGGGGGTCGGGATGAGCAGTTCTTC. This sequence encodes CASSGASGGRDEQFF. The V gene is TRBV21-1 and the J gene is TRBJ2-1; TRBD2 is taken as the D call from the table, unchecked against the DNA. TRBV21-1 is a pseudogene segment. The CDR3 numbers 15 residues from cysteine through phenylalanine. Just the 45-base CDR3 DNA is kept, in frame starting at base 1.